This passage covers 10 T cell receptor beta chains from one sample sequenced in a study of T cell repertoires in cytomegalovirus infection. These receptors are not linked to any known antigen. From the reads, TCRdb called clonotypes with MiXCR, one entry per CDR3 protein. This sample carries roughly 350,000 distinct CDR3 sequences, nearly 35% of them seen once, and the ten largest clones take about 13%. Source: cultured PBMCs, taken from culture after CMV antigen stimulation. The receptor source for this set is a human donor in good health (CMV status not recorded). Some clones in this sample may be carry-over from other donors' samples.

This sequence joins TRBV20-1 and TRBJ2-5; no reliable D call. The CDR3 sequence is 13 residues long. Per germline, CDR1 DFQATT and CDR2 SNEGSKA (reference sequence). V lost 6 bases and J lost 1, with 12 bases in between. The CDR3: CSARPDSQETQYF. CDR3 bases: TGCAGTGCAAGACCCGACTCCCAAGAGACCCAGTACTTC.

This clonotype was counted only a few times. The V gene is TRBV14, the J gene TRBJ2-5; 9 bases align to TRBD1. This CDR3 comprises 14 residues. Looked up from germline, CDR1 is SGHDN and CDR2 is FVKESK. With V trimmed by 3 bases and J by 4 bases, 3 bases remained unmatched. This CDR3 reads CASSQPTGGETQYF. The DNA of the CDR3 is TGTGCCAGCAGCCAGCCGACAGGGGGAGAGACCCAGTACTTC.

This clonotype turned up a few times. The rearrangement links TRBV7-8 to TRBJ1-1, with D unclear. Germline CDR1 reads SGHVS; CDR2 reads FQNEAQ. Trimming cost V 1 base and J 8 bases, with 8 bases left between them. The CDR3 covers 12 residues. The CDR3 nucleotides read TGTGCCAGCAGCTTAGATAAACAGGAAGCTTTCTTT. Residues: CASSLDKQEAFF.

The chain joins TRBV20-1 to TRBJ1-4; D is uncertain. The V end was cut by 0 bases, the J end by 1 base, with 9 bases between. This CDR3 has 15 amino acids. Germline V CDR1 and CDR2: DFQATT, SNEGSKA (reference sequence). The CDR3 sequence: CSARDVAQTNEKLFF. The CDR3 nucleotides read TGCAGTGCTAGAGATGTCGCCCAAACTAATGAAAAACTGTTTTTT.

This clonotype was seen more than once but under ten times. The chain employs TRBV28 and TRBJ1-5, with 9 bases that match TRBD1. CDR1 is MDHEN, CDR2 SYDVKM, per germline. Losses at the gene ends were 3 bases for V and 8 bases for J; bases not matched to a gene: 5. There are 14 residues in the CDR3. In nucleotides, the CDR3 is TGTGCCAGCAGTTTGAAACAGGGGGCGAAGCCCCAGCATTTT. Residues: CASSLKQGAKPQHF.

The chain joins TRBV7-8 to TRBJ2-4; TRBD2 is a possible D gene (5 bases). Germline V gives CDR1 SGHVS, CDR2 FQNEAQ. The V gene lost 8 bases and the J gene lost 2 bases, with 10 bases spanning the gap. The CDR3 consists of 13 residues. CDR3 sequence: CASGGETKNIQYF. CDR3 DNA sequence: TGTGCCAGCGGTGGGGAGACCAAAAACATTCAGTACTTC. The entire variable domain, with the rest obtained from reference TRBV7-8 and TRBJ2-4, is as follows: GAGVSQSPRYKVAKRGQDVALRCDPISGHVSLFWYQQALGQGPEFLTYFQNEAQLDKSGLPSDRFFAERPEGSVSTLKIQRTQQEDSAVYLCASGGETKNIQYFGAGTRLSVL.

The rearrangement links TRBV28 to TRBJ2-7; 7 bases are shared with TRBD1. Germline V lookup: CDR1 MDHEN, CDR2 SYDVKM. The CDR3 is 13 residues long. V dropped 5 bases and J dropped 7; count of bases not matched to a gene: 8. CDR3 DNA sequence: TGTGCCAGCAGTCCACAGGGGTCACGGGAGCAGTACGTC. It codes for CASSPQGSREQYV.

The CDR3 coding sequence is TGTGCCAGCAGCTTTCCGGGACAGGGGTTCCTTTCCTACAATGAGCAGTTCTTC. The encoded protein is CASSFPGQGFLSYNEQFF. The chain couples TRBV7-6 to TRBJ2-1, with TRBD1 matching 10 bases. The CDR3 consists of 18 residues. Per the germline V gene, CDR1 is SGHVS and CDR2 is FNYEAQ. Germline trimming cut 3 bases from V and 1 base from J; bases unmatched to any gene: 9.

The rearrangement links TRBV6-5 to TRBJ1-1, with D unclear. The length of the CDR3 is 15 residues. The V gene's germline CDR1 is MNHEY and CDR2 SVGAGI. V dropped 0 bases and J dropped 5 bases, with 13 bases sitting between them. The CDR3 coding sequence is TGTGCCAGCAGTTACTCCCGGGAGAGTTATACTGAAGCTTTCTTT. Translating it yields CASSYSRESYTEAFF.

The CDR3 nucleotides are TGTGCCAGTAGTACGGAGGGATGGGAGACCCAGTACTTC. It codes for CASSTEGWETQYF. The rearrangement joins TRBV19 to TRBJ2-5; TRBD2 is a possible D gene (6 bases). V was pared by 4 bases and J by 5 bases, with 11 bases between. The CDR3 is 13 amino acids. Germline assignment: CDR1 LNHDA and CDR2 SQIVND (reference sequence). Based on the CDR3 plus reference TRBV19 and TRBJ2-5, the full variable domain is DGGITQSPKYLFRKEGQNVTLSCEQNLNHDAMYWYRQDPGQGLRLIYYSQIVNDFQKGDIAEGYSVSREKKESFPLTVTSAQKNPTAFYLCASSTEGWETQYFGPGTRLLVL.